The 9 T cell receptor beta chains presented below share a single source sample, sequenced in a study of T-cell reconstitution after alpha-beta-depleted transplantation in children. Preparation of the TCRbeta library involved a method that used unique molecular identifiers. MiXCR, applied by TCRdb to the PCR reads, yields one record per CDR3 protein. The sample includes fewer than 550,000 distinct CDR3 sequences, more than 9.5% seen only once; the top ten take approximately 14%. The sequencing here drew on PBMCs, mostly from graft donor cells, taken 180 days after TCRalphabeta/CD19-depleted stem cell transplant. These receptors were collected from a female patient between 2 and 10 years old who had a stem cell transplant for aplastic anemia, so the T cells may come from the graft donor.

The chain combines TRBV7-2 with TRBJ2-1; 9 bases match TRBD2. Germline CDR1 reads SGHTA; CDR2 reads FQGNSA. The CDR3 consists of 16 residues. The J segment lost 1 base and the V segment lost 2 bases, leaving 3 bases of the junction unmatched. CDR3 residues: CASSLKREVSYNEQFF. The CDR3 DNA is TGTGCCAGCAGCTTAAAGCGGGAGGTATCCTACAATGAGCAGTTCTTC.

The chain combines TRBV29-1 with TRBJ2-3; the D gene could be TRBD1 or TRBD2 (9 bases each). This CDR3 spans 12 amino acids. Trimming removed 7 bases from V and 6 bases from J, with 14 bases in between. Germline V gene sequence: CDR1 SQVTM, CDR2 ANQGSEA. CDR3 loop: CSASGTGDTQYF. CDR3 nucleotides: TGCAGCGCTAGCGGGACAGGGGATACGCAGTATTTT.

This clonotype was observed a handful of times. The rearrangement joins TRBV6-2 or TRBV6-3 to TRBJ1-1, with no clear D. Deletions cut 2 bases from V and 1 base from J, with 5 bases between. This CDR3 is built from 13 residues. Per the germline V gene, CDR1 is MNHEY and CDR2 is SVGEGT. CDR3 in amino acids: CASSYAKNTEAFF. CDR3 in DNA: TGTGCCAGCAGTTACGCGAAGAACACTGAAGCTTTCTTT.

The sample holds a few counts of this clonotype. An end of the junction does not agree with germline; a read error may underlie this. This chain joins TRBV29-1 and TRBJ1-5, with 9 bases lining up with TRBD1. Germline V gene sequence: CDR1 SQVTM, CDR2 ANQGSEA. The CDR3 is 13 residues long. In DNA form, the CDR3 reads TGCAGGGTTGGTACAGGGGGCGACCAGCCCCAGCATTTT. Its translation is CRVGTGGDQPQHF.

This clonotype was seen only a few times. CDR3 sequence reads: CASSNRLAVHNEQFF. The CDR3 region has the DNA TGTGCCAGCAGCAACCGACTAGCGGTCCATAATGAGCAGTTCTTC. J is TRBJ2-1 and V is TRBV28; 9 bases align to TRBD2. V shed 6 bases and J 7 bases; nucleotides not matched to a gene: 10. The CDR3 spans 15 residues. In germline, CDR1 is MDHEN, CDR2 SYDVKM.

This clonotype was found many times. The V and J genes are TRBV12-3 or TRBV12-4 and TRBJ2-5; tentatively, D is TRBD2 (5 bases). This CDR3 is built from 14 residues. Trimming stripped 3 bases from V and 7 bases from J, with 15 bases between. The chain's CDR3 is CASSFQVSAGTQYF. The CDR3 nucleotides read TGTGCCAGCAGTTTTCAAGTCTCGGCGGGGACCCAGTACTTC.

This clonotype came up a few times. V gene TRBV7-9 combines with J gene TRBJ1-5, with D unresolved. The CDR3 covers 13 residues. Germline V gives CDR1 SEHNR, CDR2 FQNEAQ (reference sequence). V lost 5 bases and J lost 0, with 5 bases in between. This CDR3 reads CASSHYSNQPQHF. DNA of the CDR3: TGTGCCAGCAGCCACTATAGCAATCAGCCCCAGCATTTT. Full variable domain (rest looked up from reference TRBV7-9 and TRBJ1-5): DTGVSQNPRHKITKRGQNVTFRCDPISEHNRLYWYRQTLGQGPEFLTYFQNEAQLEKSRLLSDRFSAERPKGSFSTLEIQRTEQGDSAMYLCASSHYSNQPQHFGDGTRLSIL.

This clonotype appeared a few times. The CDR3 region has the DNA TGTGCCAGCTCACCGCTGTCGGGATCTTACTCCTACGAGCAGTACTTC. Encoded protein: CASSPLSGSYSYEQYF. The rearrangement joins TRBV18 to TRBJ2-7; TRBD2 is a possible D gene (5 bases). This CDR3 is 16 amino acids long. The germline V gene has CDR1 KGHSH and CDR2 LQKENI. Trimming pared 3 bases from V and 0 bases from J, leaving 15 bases between. The complete variable domain, with remaining parts taken from reference TRBV18 and TRBJ2-7, reads NAGVMQNPRHLVRRRGQEARLRCSPMKGHSHVYWYRQLPEEGLKFMVYLQKENIIDESGMPKERFSAEFPKEGPSILRIQQVVRGDSAAYFCASSPLSGSYSYEQYFGPGTRLTVT.

V and J are TRBV12-3 or TRBV12-4 and TRBJ2-1, with 14 nucleotides matching TRBD2. V gave up 2 bases and J gave up 5 bases; unmatched junction bases: 5. The CDR3 contains 17 residues. The CDR3 spells CASSLWGLAGDHNEQFF. For the CDR3, the DNA is TGTGCCAGCAGTTTATGGGGACTAGCGGGAGACCACAATGAGCAGTTCTTC.